Listed below are T cell receptor beta chains from one sample, sequenced in a study of identical twins. MiXCR, run by TCRdb on the 5' RACE reads, gives a single entry per CDR3 protein. This table holds 150,000 or so distinct CDR3 sequences, 3.5% found once. Sequenced material: memory T cells sorted from blood. All receptors come from a man between 18 and 35 years old in good health. CDR3s include the opening cysteine and the closing phenylalanine or tryptophan. Fields, in order: clone size, J gene, D gene, V gene, CDR3 protein, CDR3 DNA. A D gene is named only where the DNA matches it firmly. Clone size is not always given. Where it is, it says once, few, many or a class for expanded clones.

clone size: many; J gene: TRBJ2-1; D gene: TRBD2; V gene: TRBV4-3; CDR3 protein: CASSQRTSGNNEQFF; CDR3 DNA: TGCGCCAGCAGCCAGAGGACTAGCGGAAACAATGAGCAGTTCTTC
clone size: many; J gene: TRBJ2-1; D gene: -; V gene: TRBV5-1; CDR3 protein: CASSSGQGANEQFF; CDR3 DNA: TGCGCCAGCAGCTCTGGACAAGGGGCGAATGAGCAGTTCTTC
clone size: many; J gene: TRBJ2-7; D gene: -; V gene: TRBV12-3/TRBV12-4; CDR3 protein: CASSLIPDRSSYEQYF; CDR3 DNA: TGTGCCAGCAGTTTAATCCCGGACCGGAGCTCCTACGAGCAGTACTTC
clone size: few; J gene: TRBJ2-3; D gene: -; V gene: TRBV5-1; CDR3 protein: CASSSDATSTDTQYF; CDR3 DNA: TGCGCCAGCTCATCAGACGCCACTAGCACAGATACGCAGTATTTT
clone size: many; J gene: TRBJ1-4; D gene: TRBD1; V gene: TRBV5-6; CDR3 protein: CASSWRDSATNEKLFF; CDR3 DNA: TGTGCCAGCAGCTGGCGGGACAGCGCAACTAATGAAAAACTGTTTTTT
clone size: many; J gene: TRBJ1-5; D gene: -; V gene: TRBV3-1; CDR3 protein: CASSQDLGVTNQPQHF; CDR3 DNA: TGTGCCAGCAGCCAAGATCTCGGGGTGACCAATCAGCCCCAGCATTTT
clone size: many; J gene: TRBJ2-7; D gene: -; V gene: TRBV20-1; CDR3 protein: CSAPLGFYEQYF; CDR3 DNA: TGCAGTGCTCCCCTCGGTTTCTACGAGCAGTACTTC
clone size: many; J gene: TRBJ1-1; D gene: -; V gene: TRBV18; CDR3 protein: CASLRQVNTEAFF; CDR3 DNA: TGTGCCAGCCTACGGCAGGTGAACACTGAAGCTTTCTTT
clone size: many; J gene: TRBJ2-5; D gene: -; V gene: TRBV15; CDR3 protein: CATSRDLGGAQETQYF; CDR3 DNA: TGTGCCACCAGCAGAGATCTGGGGGGAGCACAAGAGACCCAGTACTTC
clone size: many; J gene: TRBJ1-1; D gene: TRBD1; V gene: TRBV27; CDR3 protein: CASSLDRAGTEAFF; CDR3 DNA: TGTGCCAGCAGCCTGGACAGGGCCGGCACTGAAGCTTTCTTT
clone size: many; J gene: TRBJ2-1; D gene: -; V gene: TRBV28; CDR3 protein: CASSLFIGNEQFF; CDR3 DNA: TGTGCCAGCAGTTTATTTATCGGCAATGAGCAGTTCTTC
clone size: many; J gene: TRBJ2-3; D gene: TRBD2; V gene: TRBV11-2; CDR3 protein: CASSQAGGSTDTQYF; CDR3 DNA: TGTGCCAGCAGCCAAGCGGGAGGGAGCACAGATACGCAGTATTTT
clone size: many; J gene: TRBJ2-1; D gene: -; V gene: TRBV12-3/TRBV12-4; CDR3 protein: CASSKPNEQFF; CDR3 DNA: TGTGCCAGCAGTAAACCCAATGAGCAGTTCTTC
clone size: -; J gene: TRBJ2-2; D gene: -; V gene: TRBV7-7; CDR3 protein: CASSLRSSGGELFF; CDR3 DNA: TGTGCCAGCAGCTTGCGTTCTAGTGGCGGGGAGCTGTTTTTT
clone size: many; J gene: TRBJ1-2; D gene: -; V gene: TRBV7-9; CDR3 protein: CASSQGQYHYGYTF; CDR3 DNA: TGTGCCAGCAGCCAAGGACAGTACCACTATGGCTACACCTTC
clone size: -; J gene: TRBJ1-4; D gene: -; V gene: TRBV10-3; CDR3 protein: CAISESGVEKLFF; CDR3 DNA: TGTGCCATCAGTGAGTCCGGGGTTGAAAAACTGTTTTTT
clone size: many; J gene: TRBJ1-3; D gene: -; V gene: TRBV7-2; CDR3 protein: CASSLISGGNTIYF; CDR3 DNA: TGTGCCAGCAGCTTAATTTCGGGTGGAAACACCATATATTTT
clone size: many; J gene: TRBJ2-2; D gene: -; V gene: TRBV5-1; CDR3 protein: CASSLEQGNTGELFF; CDR3 DNA: TGCGCCAGCAGCTTGGAACAGGGGAACACCGGGGAGCTGTTTTTT